This note documents a single TCR beta chain sequence. The antigen remains unidentified. The sample belongs to a study of shared clonotypes between healthy human individuals. At the level of the study: Used for every donor were three CD4 naive, three CD4 memory, two CD8 naive and one CD8 memory plate. Study-level results: Against clonotypes common to all four donors, non-shared ones had lower generation probabilities.

Execution of the assay was at deep level. Sequencing was performed with immunoSEQ multiplex PCR; in TCRdb, only in-frame clones are kept and a portion is missing. The profile shows about 1.9 million clones, just under 95% of them singletons. V gave up 2 bases and J gave up 2 bases; unmatched junction bases: 3. The CDR3 spans 15 residues. Germline V gene lookup returns CDR1 SGHNT and CDR2 YYREEE (reference sequence). The naive CD8 population came from CD45RO-negative cells selected for CCR7, without terminally differentiated effector memory CD45RA+ cells. Material for sequencing was naive CD8+ T cells from PBMCs. The source of this sequence is a man between 18 and 35 years old in good health. Some clones in this sample may be carry-over from other donors' samples. V usage is TRBV5-4 and J usage is TRBJ1-4; 7 bases line up with TRBD1. CDR3 sequence: CASSFEQGTNEKLFF. The CDR3 DNA sequence: TGTGCCAGCAGCTTTGAACAGGGGACTAATGAAAAACTGTTTTTT.